The 4 T cell receptor beta chains listed next were all sequenced from one sample in a study of blood T cells in healthy people across ages. Through a sample-barcoded 5' primer and a J-beta primer mix, a second PCR was run for roughly 7 to 12 cycles. TCRdb ran MiXCR on the 5' RACE reads and lists one entry per CDR3 protein. The profile shows roughly 700,000 distinct CDR3 sequences, approximately 50% of them singletons. The sample consisted of blood. The receptors were sampled from a woman aged 55-69 years in good health.

The chain carries TRBV20-1 and TRBJ2-5; TRBD2 agrees at 7 bases. Per the germline V gene, CDR1 is DFQATT and CDR2 is SNEGSKA (reference sequence). J gave up 1 base and V 3 bases, and 5 bases lay outside the gene matches. This CDR3 is 14 amino acids long. Written as DNA, the CDR3 is TGCAGTGCTAGGGATTCTAGCGGCCAAGAGACCCAGTACTTC. It specifies CSARDSSGQETQYF.

The gene calls are TRBV28 and TRBJ1-5; 8 nucleotides match TRBD1. Germline V gene lookup returns CDR1 MDHEN and CDR2 SYDVKM. CDR3 length: 14 amino acids. V was clipped by 4 bases and J by 6 bases; unmatched bases: 5. CDR3 residues: CASSYPTGAQPQHF. Here the CDR3 DNA reads TGTGCCAGCAGTTACCCGACAGGGGCTCAGCCCCAGCATTTT.

The rearrangement links TRBV6-2 or TRBV6-3 to TRBJ1-5; TRBD1 might be the D (6 bases). The CDR3 runs 16 residues. CDR1 and CDR2 (germline): MNHEY, SVGEGT. Trimming removed 0 bases from V and 6 bases from J, with 15 bases in between. CDR3 in amino acids: CASSYSSGTPFQPQHF. CDR3 nucleotides: TGTGCCAGCAGTTACTCCTCCGGGACACCCTTTCAGCCCCAGCATTTT.

This chain joins TRBV20-1 and TRBJ2-1; TRBD2 is a possible D gene (5 bases). The ends were cut back, 3 bases at V and 2 bases at J, with 20 bases in the middle. In germline, CDR1 is DFQATT, CDR2 SNEGSKA (reference sequence). This CDR3 comprises 17 residues. The CDR3 region is CSARSKRNHLPYNEQFF. The CDR3, as DNA: TGCAGTGCTAGGAGCAAGCGGAACCACCTTCCCTACAATGAGCAGTTCTTC.